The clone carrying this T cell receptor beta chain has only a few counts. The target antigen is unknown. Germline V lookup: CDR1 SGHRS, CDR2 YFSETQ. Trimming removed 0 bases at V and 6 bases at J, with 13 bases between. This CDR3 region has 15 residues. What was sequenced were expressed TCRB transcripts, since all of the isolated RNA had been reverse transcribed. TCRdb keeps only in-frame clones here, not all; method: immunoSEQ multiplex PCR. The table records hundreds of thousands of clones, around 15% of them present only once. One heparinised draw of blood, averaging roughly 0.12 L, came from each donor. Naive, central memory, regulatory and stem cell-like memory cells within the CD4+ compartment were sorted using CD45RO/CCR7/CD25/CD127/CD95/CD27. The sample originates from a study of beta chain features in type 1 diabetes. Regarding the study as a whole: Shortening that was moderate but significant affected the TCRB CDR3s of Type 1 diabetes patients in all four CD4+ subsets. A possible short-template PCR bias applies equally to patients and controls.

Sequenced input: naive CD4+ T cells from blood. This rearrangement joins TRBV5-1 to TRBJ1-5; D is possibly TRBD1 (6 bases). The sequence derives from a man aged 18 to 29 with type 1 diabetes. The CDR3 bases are TGCGCCAGCAGCTTGGCCGGGGGCCAGGGTCAGCCCCAGCATTTT. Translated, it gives CASSLAGGQGQPQHF.